Sequencing of this T cell receptor (beta chain) was carried out in a study of blood T cell repertoires in COVID-19. Overall study context: Acute and convalescent COVID-19 samples came from the United States, Italy and Spain. From T cells, B-cell-depleted T cells, or PBMCs came the material, which was cDNA or gDNA.

The germline gives CDR1 MNHNS, CDR2 SASEGT. The CDR3 runs 16 residues. V was trimmed by 2 bases and J by 11 bases, leaving 24 bases between them. Under the authors' procedure: From reference gene primer amplification, estimates of nucleated cell counts were derived. The data were produced by immunoSEQ multiplex PCR, yet TCRdb's version contains in-frame clones alone and is incomplete. For V, J and clone size, that table is used; D and trimming come from the DNA. This table holds 250,000 to 300,000 clones, roughly 85% found once. This sequence originates from a woman younger than 35 with acute or convalescent COVID-19. Sequenced input: peripheral blood. This chain joins TRBV6-1 and TRBJ1-1; D is unclear. The chain's CDR3 is CASSEILGGSARWAFF. The CDR3 DNA is TGTGCCAGCAGTGAAATTCTAGGTGGTTCGGCGAGGTGGGCTTTCTTT.